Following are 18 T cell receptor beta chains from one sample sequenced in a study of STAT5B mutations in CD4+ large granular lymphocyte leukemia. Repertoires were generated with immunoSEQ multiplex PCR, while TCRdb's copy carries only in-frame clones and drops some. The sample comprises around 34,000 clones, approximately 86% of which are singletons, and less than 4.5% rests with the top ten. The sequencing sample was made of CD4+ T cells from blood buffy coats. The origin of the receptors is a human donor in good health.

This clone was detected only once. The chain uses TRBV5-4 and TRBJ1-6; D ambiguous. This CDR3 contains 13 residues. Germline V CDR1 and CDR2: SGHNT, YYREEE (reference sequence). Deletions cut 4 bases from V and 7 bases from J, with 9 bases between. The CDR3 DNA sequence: TGTGCCAGCAGCGACTATGAAAATTCACCCCTCCACTTT. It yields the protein CASSDYENSPLHF.

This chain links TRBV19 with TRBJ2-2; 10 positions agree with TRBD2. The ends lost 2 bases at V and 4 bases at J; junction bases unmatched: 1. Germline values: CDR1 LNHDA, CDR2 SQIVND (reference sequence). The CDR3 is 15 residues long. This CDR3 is CASSIRLAGTGELFF. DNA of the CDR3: TGTGCCAGTAGTATACGACTAGCGGGCACCGGGGAGCTGTTTTTT.

The CDR3 loop is CASSETGNNQPQHF. CDR3 bases: TGTGCCAGCAGTGAGACAGGGAACAATCAGCCCCAGCATTTT. The chain links TRBV6-1 to TRBJ1-5; TRBD1 agrees at 7 bases. With 3 bases clipped from V and 3 bases from J, the junction kept 2 bases outside the gene matches. Germline assignment: CDR1 MNHNS and CDR2 SASEGT. CDR3 length: 14 amino acids.

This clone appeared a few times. CDR3 sequence (DNA): TGTGCCAGCGGCGGTGAAATCAAGCCCCAGCATTTT. Amino acids: CASGGEIKPQHF. This chain joins TRBV28 and TRBJ1-5; the D is unclear. The CDR3 has 12 amino acids. Trimming removed 8 bases at V and 8 bases at J, with 13 bases between. Germline CDR1 reads MDHEN; CDR2 reads SYDVKM.

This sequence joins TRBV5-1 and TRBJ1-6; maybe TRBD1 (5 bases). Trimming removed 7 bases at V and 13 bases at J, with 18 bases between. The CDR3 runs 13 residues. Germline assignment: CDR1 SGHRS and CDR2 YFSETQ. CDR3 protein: CASAGDSTFPLHF. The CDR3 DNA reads TGCGCCAGCGCCGGTGACAGCACCTTTCCCCTCCACTTT.

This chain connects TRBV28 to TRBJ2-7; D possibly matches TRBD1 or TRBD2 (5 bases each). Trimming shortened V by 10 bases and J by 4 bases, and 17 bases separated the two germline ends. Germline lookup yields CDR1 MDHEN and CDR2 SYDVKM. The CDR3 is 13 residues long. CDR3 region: CATRGQGVYEQYF. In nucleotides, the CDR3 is TGTGCCACCCGAGGCCAGGGAGTTTACGAGCAGTACTTC.

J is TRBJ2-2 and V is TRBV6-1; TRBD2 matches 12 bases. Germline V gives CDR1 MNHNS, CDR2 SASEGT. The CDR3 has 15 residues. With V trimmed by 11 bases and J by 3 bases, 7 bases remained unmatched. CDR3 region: CAVPSGRVDTGELFF. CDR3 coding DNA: TGTGCCGTTCCTAGCGGGAGGGTCGACACCGGGGAGCTGTTTTTT.

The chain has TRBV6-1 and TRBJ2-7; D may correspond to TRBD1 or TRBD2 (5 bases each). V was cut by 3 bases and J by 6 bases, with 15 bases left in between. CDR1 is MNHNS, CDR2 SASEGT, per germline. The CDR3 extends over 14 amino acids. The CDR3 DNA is TGTGCCAGCAGTGAGAGGGGCCGGGGCCGCGAGCAGTACTTC. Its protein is CASSERGRGREQYF.

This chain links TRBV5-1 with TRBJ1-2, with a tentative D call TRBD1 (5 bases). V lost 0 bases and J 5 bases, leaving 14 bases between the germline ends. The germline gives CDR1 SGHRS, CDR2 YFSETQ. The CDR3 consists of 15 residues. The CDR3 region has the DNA TGCGCCAGCAGCTTGGATGGGGGGAGGGGATATGGCTACACCTTC. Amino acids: CASSLDGGRGYGYTF.

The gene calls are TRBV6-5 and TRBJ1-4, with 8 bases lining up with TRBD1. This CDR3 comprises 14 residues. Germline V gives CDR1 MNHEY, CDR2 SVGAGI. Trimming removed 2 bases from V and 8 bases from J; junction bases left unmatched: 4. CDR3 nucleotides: TGTGCCAGCAGTTACGACAGGGGTGGAGAAAAACTGTTTTTT. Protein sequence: CASSYDRGGEKLFF.

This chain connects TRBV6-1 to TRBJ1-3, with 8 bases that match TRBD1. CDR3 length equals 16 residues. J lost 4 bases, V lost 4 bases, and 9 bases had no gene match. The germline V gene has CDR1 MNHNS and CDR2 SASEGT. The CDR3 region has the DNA TGTGCCAGCAGTGCGGGACAGGTTGGGCTCGGAAACACCATATATTTT. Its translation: CASSAGQVGLGNTIYF.

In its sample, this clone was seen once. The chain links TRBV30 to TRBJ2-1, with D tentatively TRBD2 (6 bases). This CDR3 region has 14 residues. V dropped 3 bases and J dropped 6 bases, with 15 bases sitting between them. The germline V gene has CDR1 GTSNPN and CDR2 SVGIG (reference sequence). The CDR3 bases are TGTGCCTGGAGCCCCGGAGGGCCGCGCAATGAGCAGTTCTTC. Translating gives CAWSPGGPRNEQFF. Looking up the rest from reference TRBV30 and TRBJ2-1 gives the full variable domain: SQTIHQWPATLVQPVGSPLSLECTVEGTSNPNLYWYRQAAGRGLQLLFYSVGIGQISSEVPQNLSASRPQDRQFILSSKKLLLSDSGFYLCAWSPGGPRNEQFFGPGTRLTVL.

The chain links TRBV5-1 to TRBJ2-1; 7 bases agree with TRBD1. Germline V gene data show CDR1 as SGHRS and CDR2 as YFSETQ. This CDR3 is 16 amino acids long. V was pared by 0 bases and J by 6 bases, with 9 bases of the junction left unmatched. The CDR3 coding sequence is TGCGCCAGCAGCTTGGAGGTGTCAGGGGGAATCAATGAGCAGTTCTTC. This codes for CASSLEVSGGINEQFF.

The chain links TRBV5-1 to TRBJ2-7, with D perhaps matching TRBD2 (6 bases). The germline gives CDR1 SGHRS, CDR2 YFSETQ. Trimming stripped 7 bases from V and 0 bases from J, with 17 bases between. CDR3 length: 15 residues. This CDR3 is CASATGGAVSYEQYF. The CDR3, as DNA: TGCGCCAGCGCCACCGGAGGGGCCGTCTCCTACGAGCAGTACTTC.

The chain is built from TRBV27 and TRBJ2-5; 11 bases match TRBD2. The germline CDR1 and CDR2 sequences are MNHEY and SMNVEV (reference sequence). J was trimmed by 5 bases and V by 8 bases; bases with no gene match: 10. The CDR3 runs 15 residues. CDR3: CASQDSGRAWETQYF. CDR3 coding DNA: TGTGCCAGCCAAGATAGCGGGAGGGCCTGGGAGACCCAGTACTTC.

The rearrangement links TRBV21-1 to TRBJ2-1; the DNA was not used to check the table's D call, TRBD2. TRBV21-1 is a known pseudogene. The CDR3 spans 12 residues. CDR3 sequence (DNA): TGTGCCAGCACATTTCTAGGCAATGAGCAGTTCTTC. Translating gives CASTFLGNEQFF.

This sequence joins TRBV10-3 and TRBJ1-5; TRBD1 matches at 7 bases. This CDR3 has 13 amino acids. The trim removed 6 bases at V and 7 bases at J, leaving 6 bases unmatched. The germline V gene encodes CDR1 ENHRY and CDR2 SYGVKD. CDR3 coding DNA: TGTGCCATCAGAAGGGGGCTCGAACAGCCCCAGCATTTT. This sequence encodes CAIRRGLEQPQHF.

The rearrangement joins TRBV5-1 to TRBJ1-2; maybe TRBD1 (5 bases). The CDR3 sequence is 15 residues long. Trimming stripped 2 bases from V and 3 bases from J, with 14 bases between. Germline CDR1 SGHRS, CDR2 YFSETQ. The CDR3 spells CASSFELMGDYGYTF. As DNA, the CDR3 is TGCGCCAGCAGCTTCGAACTGATGGGGGACTATGGCTACACCTTC.